This T cell receptor (beta chain) was recovered during a study of shared clonotypes between healthy human individuals. A CD45RA-negative memory subset and a CD45RA+ naive subset were separated from the CD4+ cells. Sorted-subset replicate PCRs used roughly 220 ng DNA, tens of thousands of T cell genomes. The protocol was immunoSEQ multiplex PCR, while the TCRdb copy is restricted to in-frame clones and leaves out a portion. Of 2,500,000 or so clones listed, just under 95% are singletons. The ends were cut back, 7 bases at V and 6 bases at J, with 13 bases in the middle. This CDR3 spans 12 amino acids. The germline gives CDR1 SQVTM, CDR2 ANQGSEA.

The source material was naive CD4+ T cells from PBMCs. Subset reported: CD45RA+ positively selected. The TCR originated in a man aged 18 to 29 in good health. Some clones in this sample may be carry-over from other donors' samples. The chain couples TRBV29-1 to TRBJ1-5; D may be TRBD1 (5 bases). CDR3 sequence reads: CSAGGTGQPQHF. CDR3 sequence (DNA): TGCAGCGCGGGGGGAACAGGTCAGCCCCAGCATTTT.